The present TCR beta chain was sequenced within a study of T cells in Graves' hyperthyroidism and ophthalmopathy. Authors of the study amplified TCR beta CDR3 regions from RNA transcripts. HTBI primers were used for first-round RT-PCR of the TCR CDR3. In TCRdb, the multiplex PCR reads were re-called with MiXCR into one record per CDR3 protein. The data show 550,000 to 800,000 distinct CDR3 sequences, with 16% seen just once and approximately 8.4% held by the top ten. This clonotype occurred a few times. The CDR3 length is 16 residues. CDR1 and CDR2 (germline): SGHRS, YFSETQ. The germline V and J ends were trimmed by 0 bases and 0 bases, with 13 bases remaining between them.

J is TRBJ2-7 and V is TRBV5-1; D might be TRBD2 (6 bases). This sequence was found in a man between 18 and 35 years old with Graves' hyperthyroidism. The sample taken for sequencing was blood. CDR3 coding DNA: TGCGCCAGCAGCTTGGATGCCGGGGGAGGCTCCTACGAGCAGTACTTC. It translates to CASSLDAGGGSYEQYF.